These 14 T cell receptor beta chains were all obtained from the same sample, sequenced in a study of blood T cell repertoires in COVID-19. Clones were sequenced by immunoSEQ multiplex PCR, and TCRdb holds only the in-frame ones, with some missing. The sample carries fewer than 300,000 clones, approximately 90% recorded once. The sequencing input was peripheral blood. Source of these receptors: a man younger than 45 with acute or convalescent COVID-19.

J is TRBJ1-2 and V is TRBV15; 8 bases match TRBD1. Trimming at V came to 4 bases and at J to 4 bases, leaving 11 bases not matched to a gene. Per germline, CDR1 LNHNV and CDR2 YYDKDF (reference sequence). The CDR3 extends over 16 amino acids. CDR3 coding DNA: TGTGCCACCAGCACCAGGACAGGGCTCGACTTCTATGGCTACACCTTC. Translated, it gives CATSTRTGLDFYGYTF.

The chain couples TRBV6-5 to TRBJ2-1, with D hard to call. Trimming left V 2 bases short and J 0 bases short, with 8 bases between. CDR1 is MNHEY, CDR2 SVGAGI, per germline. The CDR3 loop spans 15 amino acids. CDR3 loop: CASSYTRISYNEQFF. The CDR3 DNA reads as TGTGCCAGCAGTTACACGCGGATCTCCTACAATGAGCAGTTCTTC.

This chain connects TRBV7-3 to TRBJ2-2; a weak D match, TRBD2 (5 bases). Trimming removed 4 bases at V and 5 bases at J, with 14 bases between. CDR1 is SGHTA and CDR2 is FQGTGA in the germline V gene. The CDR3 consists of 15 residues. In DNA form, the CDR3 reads TGTGCCAGCAGCTCCGGACTGGGAACGACCGGGGAGCTGTTTTTT. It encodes CASSSGLGTTGELFF. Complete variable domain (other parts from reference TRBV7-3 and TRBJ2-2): GAGVSQTPSNKVTEKGKYVELRCDPISGHTALYWYRQSLGQGPEFLIYFQGTGAADDSGLPNDRFFAVRPEGSVSTLKIQRTERGDSAVYLCASSSGLGTTGELFFGEGSRLTVL.

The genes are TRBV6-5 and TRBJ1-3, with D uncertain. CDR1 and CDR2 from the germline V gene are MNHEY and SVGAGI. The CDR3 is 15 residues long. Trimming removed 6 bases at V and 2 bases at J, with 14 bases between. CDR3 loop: CASSNLPGTGNTIYF. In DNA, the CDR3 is TGTGCCAGCAGCAACCTCCCCGGTACTGGAAACACCATATATTTT.

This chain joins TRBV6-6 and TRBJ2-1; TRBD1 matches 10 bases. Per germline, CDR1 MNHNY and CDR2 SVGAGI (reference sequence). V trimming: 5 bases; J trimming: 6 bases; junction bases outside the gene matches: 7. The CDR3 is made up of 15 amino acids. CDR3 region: CASSPRDRGSNEQFF. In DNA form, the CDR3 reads TGTGCCAGCAGTCCCCGGGACAGGGGTTCCAATGAGCAGTTCTTC.

DNA for the CDR3: TGTGCCACCCGGGACAGAGAAAATGAAAAACTGTTTTTT. It translates to CATRDRENEKLFF. The chain links TRBV15 to TRBJ1-4; TRBD1 matches at 7 bases. The CDR3 has 13 amino acids. Germline V lookup: CDR1 LNHNV, CDR2 YYDKDF (reference sequence). Losses at the gene ends were 8 bases for V and 5 bases for J; bases not matched to a gene: 5.

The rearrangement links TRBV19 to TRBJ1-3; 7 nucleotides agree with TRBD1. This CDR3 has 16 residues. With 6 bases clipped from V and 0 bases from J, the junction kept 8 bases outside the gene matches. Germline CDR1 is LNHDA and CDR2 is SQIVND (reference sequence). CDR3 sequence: CASRETTGPSGNTIYF. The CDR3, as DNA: TGTGCCAGTAGGGAGACGACAGGGCCCTCTGGAAACACCATATATTTT.

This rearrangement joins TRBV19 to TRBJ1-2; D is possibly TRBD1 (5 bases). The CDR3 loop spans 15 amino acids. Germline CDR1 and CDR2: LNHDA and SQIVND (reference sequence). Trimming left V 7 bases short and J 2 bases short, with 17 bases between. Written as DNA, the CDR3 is TGTGCCAGTACCCATTCGACAGATTTCAACTATGGCTACACCTTC. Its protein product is CASTHSTDFNYGYTF.

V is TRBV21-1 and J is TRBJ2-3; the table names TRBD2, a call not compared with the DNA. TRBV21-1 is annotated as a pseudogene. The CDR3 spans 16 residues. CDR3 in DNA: TGTGCCAGCAGCAAAGGGTTAGCGGCTAGCACAGATACGCAGTATTTT. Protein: CASSKGLAASTDTQYF.

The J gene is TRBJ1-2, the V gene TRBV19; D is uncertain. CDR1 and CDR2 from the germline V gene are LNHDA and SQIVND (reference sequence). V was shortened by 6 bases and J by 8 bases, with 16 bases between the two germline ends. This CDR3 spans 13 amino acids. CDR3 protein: CASSQDLREGYTF. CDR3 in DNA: TGTGCCAGTAGCCAGGACTTACGGGAGGGCTACACCTTC.

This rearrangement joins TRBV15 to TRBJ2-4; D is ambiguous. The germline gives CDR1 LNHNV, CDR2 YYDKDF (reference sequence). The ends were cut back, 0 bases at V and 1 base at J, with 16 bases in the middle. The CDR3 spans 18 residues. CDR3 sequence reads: CATSRDYMIRSAKNIQYF. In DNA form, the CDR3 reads TGTGCCACCAGCAGAGACTATATGATACGGAGTGCCAAAAACATTCAGTACTTC.

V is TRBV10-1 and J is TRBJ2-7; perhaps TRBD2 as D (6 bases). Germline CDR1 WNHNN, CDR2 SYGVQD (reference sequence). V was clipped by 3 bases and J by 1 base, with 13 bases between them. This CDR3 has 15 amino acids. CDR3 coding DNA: TGCGCCAGCAGTGATCCGGGACTTAAGTCCTACGAGCAGTACTTC. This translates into CASSDPGLKSYEQYF.

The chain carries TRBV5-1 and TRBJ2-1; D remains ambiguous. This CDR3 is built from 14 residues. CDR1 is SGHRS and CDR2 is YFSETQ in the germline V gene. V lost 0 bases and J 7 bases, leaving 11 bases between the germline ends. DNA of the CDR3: TGCGCCAGCAGCTTGGCCGATTTTAGAAATGAGCAGTTCTTC. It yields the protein CASSLADFRNEQFF.

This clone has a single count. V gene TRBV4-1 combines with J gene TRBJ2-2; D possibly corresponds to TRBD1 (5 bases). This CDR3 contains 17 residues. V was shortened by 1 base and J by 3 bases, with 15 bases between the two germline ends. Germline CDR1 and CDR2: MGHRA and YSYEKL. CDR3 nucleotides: TGCGCCAGCAGCCAAGTCGGGCAGGGTGGGGACACCGGGGAGCTGTTTTTT. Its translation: CASSQVGQGGDTGELFF.